One and the same sample provided the 29 T cell receptor beta chains below, sequenced in a study of human T cells and chemical hapten exposure. TCRdb processed the RACE reads anew with MiXCR; each CDR3 protein has one entry. Of roughly 48,000 distinct CDR3 sequences in the sample, 8% to 13% were seen once. Time point meaning: patch test 1, 2 weeks after DPC sensitization. As for treatment: therapeutic diphenylcyclopropenone sensitization with weekly scalp DPC. Unseparated into fractions, whole blood served as the source from which total RNA was extracted. Sequencing used whole blood, obtained in connection with sensitization to the hapten diphenylcyclopropenone (DPC). The origin of the receptors is a woman aged 35 to 49 with alopecia areata. Some clones in this sample may be carry-over from other donors' samples.

This clonotype has more than one count but fewer than ten. The V gene is TRBV18, the J gene TRBJ1-1; TRBD1 matches at 7 bases. Germline CDR1 and CDR2: KGHSH and LQKENI. The CDR3 runs to 15 residues. V lost 4 bases, J lost 0 bases, and 5 bases stayed unmatched. The CDR3 region has the DNA TGTGCCAGCTCACTCCAGGGGGGGATGAACACTGAAGCTTTCTTT. Translation: CASSLQGGMNTEAFF.

This clonotype was seen only a few times. The chain combines TRBV3-1 with TRBJ2-5; D is unresolved. Trimming took off 3 bases at V and 4 bases at J, with 9 bases between the two ends. This CDR3 spans 13 amino acids. The V gene's germline CDR1 is LGHDT and CDR2 YNNKEL (reference sequence). The CDR3 sequence is CASSQGLGETQYF. CDR3 DNA: TGTGCCAGCAGCCAGGGATTAGGAGAGACCCAGTACTTC.

This clonotype appeared a few times. The chain joins TRBV3-1 to TRBJ1-1; perhaps TRBD1 as D (6 bases). V lost 3 bases, J lost 5 bases, and 16 bases lay in between. The CDR3 length is 15 residues. Germline-derived CDR1 and CDR2 are LGHDT and YNNKEL (reference sequence). CDR3 in amino acids: CASSQSGVSRTEAFF. The CDR3 region has the DNA TGTGCCAGCAGCCAGTCAGGGGTATCGAGGACTGAAGCTTTCTTT.

The chain recombines TRBV29-1 with TRBJ1-2; D may be TRBD1 (6 bases). This CDR3 is built from 11 residues. V lost 3 bases, J lost 11 bases, and 13 bases lay in between. Per germline, CDR1 SQVTM and CDR2 ANQGSEA. The CDR3 sequence is CSVEGTLFYTF. The CDR3, as DNA: TGCAGCGTTGAGGGGACACTATTTTACACCTTC.

This clonotype was observed at least ten times. The chain is built from TRBV12-3 or TRBV12-4 and TRBJ2-1; 9 bases line up with TRBD2. V lost 6 bases to trimming and J lost 4 bases; unmatched junction nucleotides: 4. This CDR3 comprises 14 residues. In nucleotides, the CDR3 is TGTGCCAGCAGCTCTAGCGGGGTTTACAATGAGCAGTTCTTC. Encoded protein: CASSSSGVYNEQFF.

This clonotype has a count of ten or more. The CDR3 protein is CATSRSADYEQYF. CDR3 nucleotides: TGTGCCACCAGTCGCAGTGCCGACTACGAGCAGTACTTC. The V call is TRBV24-1, the J call TRBJ2-7; no definite D call. Germline V gene data show CDR1 as KGHDR and CDR2 as SFDVKD. The CDR3 is 13 residues long. Trimming took off 6 bases at V and 3 bases at J, with 11 bases between the two ends.

This clonotype appeared many times. The genes are TRBV18 and TRBJ2-2; D unclear. The CDR3 length is 15 residues. Germline-derived CDR1 and CDR2 are KGHSH and LQKENI. Trimming shortened V by 1 base and J by 4 bases, and 10 bases separated the two germline ends. The CDR3 reads CASSPQDASTGELFF. Here the CDR3 DNA reads TGTGCCAGCTCACCACAGGACGCTTCCACCGGGGAGCTGTTTTTT.

This clonotype has only a few counts. The chain employs TRBV7-8 and TRBJ1-2; TRBD1 might be the D (5 bases). V was cut by 5 bases and J by 3 bases, with 13 bases left in between. The germline V gene has CDR1 SGHVS and CDR2 FQNEAQ. This CDR3 region has 14 residues. The CDR3 region is CASSQAGFDYGYTF. The CDR3, as DNA: TGTGCCAGCAGCCAGGCAGGGTTCGACTATGGCTACACCTTC.

V and J are TRBV4-3 and TRBJ1-6; D might be TRBD1 (6 bases). The germline V and J ends were trimmed by 0 bases and 7 bases, with 10 bases remaining between them. This CDR3 region has 15 residues. The germline gives CDR1 LGHNA, CDR2 YSLEER. CDR3 DNA sequence: TGCGCCAGCAGCCAAGATGGGACATGGAATTCACCCCTCCACTTT. Translation gives CASSQDGTWNSPLHF.

The rearrangement uses TRBV12-3 or TRBV12-4 and TRBJ1-1; no firm D call. The CDR3 sequence is 14 residues long. Trimming stripped 3 bases from V and 1 base from J, with 9 bases between. The CDR3 loop reads CASSFGLTNTEAFF. CDR3 DNA sequence: TGTGCCAGCAGTTTTGGGTTAACGAACACTGAAGCTTTCTTT.

This clonotype came up many times. The chain recombines TRBV7-3 with TRBJ1-1, with D unresolved. CDR3 length: 13 amino acids. Trimming stripped 5 bases from V and 0 bases from J, with 7 bases between. Germline values: CDR1 SGHTA, CDR2 FQGTGA. The CDR3 region is CASSRTVNTEAFF. CDR3 nucleotide sequence: TGTGCCAGCAGCAGGACGGTGAACACTGAAGCTTTCTTT.

This clonotype has just a few counts. The chain couples TRBV2 to TRBJ2-5; TRBD2 matches 11 bases. Germline CDR1 reads SNHLY; CDR2 reads FYNNEI. The junction had 5 bases not matched to a gene; V was cut back by 10 bases and J by 1 base. The CDR3 spans 14 residues. For the CDR3, the DNA is TGTGCCACCGTGACTAGCGGGGCCCAAGAGACCCAGTACTTC. Amino acids: CATVTSGAQETQYF.

This chain joins TRBV11-2 and TRBJ2-7, with a possible D match to TRBD1 (6 bases). The CDR3 length is 14 residues. Trimming left V 2 bases short and J 6 bases short, with 14 bases between. Germline V gene sequence: CDR1 SGHAT, CDR2 FQNNGV. Here the CDR3 DNA reads TGTGCCAGCAGCTTAATCCCACAGGGAGTCGAGCAGTACTTC. This translates into CASSLIPQGVEQYF.

This clonotype came up a few times. V and J are TRBV4-3 and TRBJ2-3; D is uncertain. Germline V gene lookup returns CDR1 LGHNA and CDR2 YSLEER. V was pared by 6 bases and J by 0 bases, with 7 bases between. The CDR3 sequence is 13 residues long. DNA of the CDR3: TGCGCCAGCAGGGACGGTAGCACAGATACGCAGTATTTT. It translates to CASRDGSTDTQYF.

The chain joins TRBV7-9 to TRBJ2-4; no reliable D call. The germline gives CDR1 SEHNR, CDR2 FQNEAQ (reference sequence). Trimming took off 3 bases at V and 10 bases at J, with 7 bases between the two ends. This CDR3 is built from 11 residues. The CDR3 bases are TGTGCCAGCAGCTTGGGAAGGATTCAGTACTTC. This gives the protein CASSLGRIQYF.

This clonotype was counted between two and nine times. V and J are TRBV2 and TRBJ1-6; D ambiguous. Germline lookup yields CDR1 SNHLY and CDR2 FYNNEI. CDR3 length equals 15 residues. Trimming shortened V by 4 bases and J by 7 bases, and 14 bases separated the two germline ends. CDR3 nucleotide sequence: TGTGCCAGCAGTGTCCCAGGAGGTATCAATTCACCCCTCCACTTT. Encoded protein: CASSVPGGINSPLHF.

This clonotype was recorded at least ten times. The chain joins TRBV12-3 or TRBV12-4 to TRBJ2-1; D ambiguous. The V gene lost 7 bases and the J gene lost 3 bases, with 13 bases spanning the gap. The CDR3 runs to 14 residues. The CDR3 region is CASTLTAGYNEQFF. The CDR3 DNA is TGTGCCAGCACCCTCACCGCAGGCTACAATGAGCAGTTCTTC.

This clonotype was seen only a few times. V is TRBV4-1 and J is TRBJ1-6; D unresolved. Looked up from germline, CDR1 is MGHRA and CDR2 is YSYEKL. Between the trimmed V and J ends, which lost 0 bases and 14 bases, there was a span of 5 bases. The length of the CDR3 is 11 residues. The CDR3 loop is CASSQEGSLHF. As DNA, the CDR3 is TGCGCCAGCAGCCAAGAGGGTTCCCTCCACTTT.

This clonotype was seen at least ten times. J is TRBJ2-5 and V is TRBV19, with TRBD1 as a possible D gene (5 bases). The germline V gene encodes CDR1 LNHDA and CDR2 SQIVND (reference sequence). V dropped 3 bases and J dropped 4 bases, with 9 bases sitting between them. The CDR3 consists of 13 residues. The CDR3 DNA is TGTGCCAGTAGTATCGGACACCCAGAGACCCAGTACTTC. Its protein product is CASSIGHPETQYF. Combining the CDR3 with reference TRBV19 and TRBJ2-5 gives the whole variable domain DGGITQSPKYLFRKEGQNVTLSCEQNLNHDAMYWYRQDPGQGLRLIYYSQIVNDFQKGDIAEGYSVSREKKESFPLTVTSAQKNPTAFYLCASSIGHPETQYFGPGTRLLVL.

J is TRBJ2-2 and V is TRBV7-9; TRBD2 matches 13 bases. Trimming removed 9 bases from V and 5 bases from J; junction bases left unmatched: 3. This CDR3 region has 14 residues. CDR1 SEHNR and CDR2 FQNEAQ come from the germline V gene (reference sequence). CDR3 loop: CASGLAGATGELFF. In nucleotides, the CDR3 is TGTGCCAGTGGACTAGCGGGAGCGACCGGGGAGCTGTTTTTT.

This clonotype was found a few times. J is TRBJ2-1 and V is TRBV3-1; tentative D call: TRBD2 (6 bases). CDR3 length: 16 residues. V was shortened by 1 base and J by 8 bases, with 18 bases between the two germline ends. Per germline, CDR1 LGHDT and CDR2 YNNKEL (reference sequence). The CDR3 nucleotides read TGTGCCAGCAGCCAAGTCAGCGGGTACCGCCCGGATGAGCAGTTCTTC. This codes for CASSQVSGYRPDEQFF.

This clonotype was observed a few times. The chain is built from TRBV5-5 and TRBJ1-3; D gene ambiguous. The germline CDR1 and CDR2 sequences are SGHKS and YYEKEE (reference sequence). This CDR3 is built from 14 residues. Trimming shortened V by 4 bases and J by 2 bases, and 10 bases separated the two germline ends. CDR3 residues: CASSGEQPGNTIYF. DNA for the CDR3: TGTGCCAGCAGCGGGGAGCAACCTGGAAACACCATATATTTT. The whole variable domain, filled in from reference TRBV5-5 and TRBJ1-3, reads DAGVTQSPTHLIKTRGQQVTLRCSPISGHKSVSWYQQVLGQGPQFIFQYYEKEERGRGNFPDRFSARQFPNYSSELNVNALLLGDSALYLCASSGEQPGNTIYFGEGSWLTVV.

In its sample, this clonotype was seen many times. Relative to the germline gene, one junction end is altered; a read error may explain this. V gene TRBV23-1 combines with J gene TRBJ1-4; perhaps TRBD1 as D (5 bases). TRBV23-1 is marked as an open reading frame, function uncertain. The CDR3 consists of 13 residues. CDR3 loop: CASSHYRSPRGIF. CDR3 DNA sequence: TGCGCCAGCAGTCATTACCGGTCCCCTCGGGGGATTTTT.

V gene TRBV5-1 combines with J gene TRBJ2-1; 11 bases agree with TRBD2. Per germline, CDR1 SGHRS and CDR2 YFSETQ. This CDR3 region has 18 residues. Unmatched junction bases numbered 9, after V lost 3 bases and J lost 1 base. For the CDR3, the DNA is TGCGCCAGCAGCTCCCTAGCGGGAGGCTCATATTCCTACAATGAGCAGTTCTTC. It codes for CASSSLAGGSYSYNEQFF. The full variable domain, with the rest looked up from reference TRBV5-1 and TRBJ2-1, is KAGVTQTPRYLIKTRGQQVTLSCSPISGHRSVSWYQQTPGQGLQFLFEYFSETQRNKGNFPGRFSGRQFSNSRSEMNVSTLELGDSALYLCASSSLAGGSYSYNEQFFGPGTRLTVL.

V gene TRBV12-3 or TRBV12-4 combines with J gene TRBJ2-5; D is perhaps TRBD1 or TRBD2 (6 bases each). Trimming cost V 4 bases and J 2 bases, with 8 bases left between them. The CDR3 runs to 13 residues. The CDR3 spells CASSWRGQETQYF. For the CDR3, the DNA is TGTGCCAGCAGTTGGAGGGGGCAAGAGACCCAGTACTTC.

This rearrangement joins TRBV20-1 to TRBJ2-3; perhaps TRBD1 as D (5 bases). V dropped 6 bases and J dropped 6 bases, with 13 bases sitting between them. There are 12 residues in the CDR3. CDR1 and CDR2 from the germline V gene are DFQATT and SNEGSKA (reference sequence). In nucleotides, the CDR3 is TGCAGTGCCCACTTATCAGGGGATACGCAGTATTTT. This translates into CSAHLSGDTQYF.

This clonotype has a count of ten or more. V is TRBV7-8 and J is TRBJ2-1; the match to TRBD2 covers 7 bases. The V segment lost 5 bases and the J segment 7 bases; nucleotides outside the gene matches: 14. CDR1 and CDR2 from the germline V gene are SGHVS and FQNEAQ. This CDR3 spans 16 amino acids. The chain's CDR3 is CASSHPTSSSRNEQFF. For the CDR3, the DNA is TGTGCCAGCAGCCATCCGACTAGCAGTTCCCGGAATGAGCAGTTCTTC.

This clonotype was seen only a few times. The V call is TRBV20-1, the J call TRBJ1-6, with D hard to call. Germline V gives CDR1 DFQATT, CDR2 SNEGSKA (reference sequence). The CDR3 extends over 14 amino acids. The V gene lost 3 bases and the J gene lost 4 bases, with 10 bases spanning the gap. CDR3 sequence: CSARSDQYNSPLHF. CDR3 DNA sequence: TGCAGTGCTAGGTCAGACCAATATAATTCACCCCTCCACTTT.

This clonotype was observed a handful of times. The V gene is TRBV20-1, the J gene TRBJ2-3, with D unresolved. The CDR3 spans 11 residues. Trimming stripped 5 bases from V and 0 bases from J, with 3 bases between. Germline V gene sequence: CDR1 DFQATT, CDR2 SNEGSKA (reference sequence). DNA of the CDR3: TGCAGTGCTCCTAGCACAGATACGCAGTATTTT. Amino acid sequence: CSAPSTDTQYF.